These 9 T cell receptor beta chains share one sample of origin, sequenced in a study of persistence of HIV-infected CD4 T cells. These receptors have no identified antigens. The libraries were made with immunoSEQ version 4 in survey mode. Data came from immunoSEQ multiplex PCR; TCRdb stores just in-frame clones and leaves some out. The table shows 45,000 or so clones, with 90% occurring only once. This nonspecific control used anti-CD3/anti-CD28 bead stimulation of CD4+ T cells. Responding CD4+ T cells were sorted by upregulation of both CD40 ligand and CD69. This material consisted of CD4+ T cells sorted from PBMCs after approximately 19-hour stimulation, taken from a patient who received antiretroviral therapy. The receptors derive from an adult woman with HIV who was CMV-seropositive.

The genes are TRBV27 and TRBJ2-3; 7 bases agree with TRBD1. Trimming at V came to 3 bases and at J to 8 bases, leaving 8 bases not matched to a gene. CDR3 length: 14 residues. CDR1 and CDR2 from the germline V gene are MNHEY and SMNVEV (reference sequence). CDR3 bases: TGTGCCAGCAGTTTGGACAGGTCTGGGGGTACGCAGTATTTT. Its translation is CASSLDRSGGTQYF.

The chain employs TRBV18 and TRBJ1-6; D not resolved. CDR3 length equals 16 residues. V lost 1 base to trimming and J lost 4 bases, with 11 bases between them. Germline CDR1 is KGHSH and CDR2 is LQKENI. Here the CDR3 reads CASSPQQVVYNSPLHF. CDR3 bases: TGTGCCAGCTCACCACAGCAAGTGGTGTATAATTCACCCCTCCACTTT.

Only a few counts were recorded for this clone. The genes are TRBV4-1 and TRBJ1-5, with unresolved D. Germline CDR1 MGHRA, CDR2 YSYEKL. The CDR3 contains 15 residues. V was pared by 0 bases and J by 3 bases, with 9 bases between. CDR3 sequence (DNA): TGCGCCAGCAGCCAAGATATCAGCGACAATCAGCCCCAGCATTTT. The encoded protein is CASSQDISDNQPQHF.

The CDR3 loop reads CASSLPGYGYTF. The CDR3 DNA reads TGTGCCAGCAGTTTACCGGGCTATGGCTACACCTTC. The chain joins TRBV28 to TRBJ1-2; D not resolved. This CDR3 region has 12 residues. Germline CDR1 is MDHEN and CDR2 is SYDVKM. Trimming took 2 bases from V and 4 from J, leaving 5 bases between them.

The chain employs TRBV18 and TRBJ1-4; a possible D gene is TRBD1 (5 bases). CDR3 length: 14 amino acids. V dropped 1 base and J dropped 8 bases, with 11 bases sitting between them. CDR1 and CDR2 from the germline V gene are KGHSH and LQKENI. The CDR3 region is CASSPRGTGEKLFF. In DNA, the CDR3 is TGTGCCAGCTCACCACGGGGGACCGGAGAAAAACTGTTTTTT.

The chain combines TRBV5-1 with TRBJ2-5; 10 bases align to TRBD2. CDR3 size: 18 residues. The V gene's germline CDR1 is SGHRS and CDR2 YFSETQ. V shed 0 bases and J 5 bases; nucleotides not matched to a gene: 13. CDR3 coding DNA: TGCGCCAGCAGCTTGGGAGCGGGGAGCGGGAGGGCCGTGGAGACCCAGTACTTC. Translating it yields CASSLGAGSGRAVETQYF.

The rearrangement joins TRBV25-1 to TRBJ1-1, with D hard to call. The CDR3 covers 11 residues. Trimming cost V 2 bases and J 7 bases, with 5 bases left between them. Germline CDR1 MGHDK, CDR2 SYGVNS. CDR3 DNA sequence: TGTGCCAGCAGTGAACAGCTTGAAGCTTTCTTT. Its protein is CASSEQLEAFF.

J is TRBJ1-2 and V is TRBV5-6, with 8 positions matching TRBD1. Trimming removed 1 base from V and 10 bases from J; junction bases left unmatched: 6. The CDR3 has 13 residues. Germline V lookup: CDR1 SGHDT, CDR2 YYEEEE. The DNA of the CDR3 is TGTGCCAGCAGCTTGCAGGGGGCGAGAGCCTACACCTTC. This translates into CASSLQGARAYTF. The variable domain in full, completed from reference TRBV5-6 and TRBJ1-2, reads DAGVTQSPTHLIKTRGQQVTLRCSPKSGHDTVSWYQQALGQGPQFIFQYYEEEERQRGNFPDRFSGHQFPNYSSELNVNALLLGDSALYLCASSLQGARAYTFGSGTRLTVV.

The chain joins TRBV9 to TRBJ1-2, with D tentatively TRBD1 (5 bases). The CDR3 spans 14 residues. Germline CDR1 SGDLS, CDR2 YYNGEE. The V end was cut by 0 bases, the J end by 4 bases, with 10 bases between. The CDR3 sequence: CASSVGTDTYGYTF. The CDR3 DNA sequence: TGTGCCAGCAGCGTAGGGACGGACACCTATGGCTACACCTTC.